Listed here are 14 T cell receptor beta chains from one sample, sequenced in a study of early T cells in non-severe SARS-CoV-2 infection. TCRdb reprocessed the 5' RACE reads via MiXCR and lists one record per CDR3 protein. Here the sample spans just under 65,000 distinct CDR3 sequences, around 13% being singletons. Material for sequencing was whole blood. The receptors shown here come from an adult who was a healthcare worker with PCR-confirmed SARS-CoV-2 infection or an uninfected control (not recorded which).

This clonotype was picked up a small number of times. The chain is built from TRBV5-1 and TRBJ1-4, with D maybe TRBD1 (5 bases). This CDR3 comprises 14 residues. V was trimmed by 4 bases and J by 3 bases, leaving 10 bases between them. CDR1 SGHRS and CDR2 YFSETQ come from the germline V gene. CDR3: CASSAGGANEKLFF. The DNA for the CDR3 is TGCGCCAGCAGCGCCGGGGGAGCTAATGAAAAACTGTTTTTT.

This clonotype was seen at least ten times. The CDR3 protein is CSARVLAGSNTGELFF. CDR3 coding DNA: TGCAGTGCTAGAGTACTAGCGGGATCGAACACCGGGGAGCTGTTTTTT. V usage is TRBV20-1 and J usage is TRBJ2-2; 10 bases align to TRBD2. Germline CDR1 is DFQATT and CDR2 is SNEGSKA (reference sequence). Losses at the gene ends were 1 base for V and 0 bases for J; bases not matched to a gene: 2. The CDR3 is 16 amino acids.

This clonotype was picked up many times. The rearrangement uses TRBV18 and TRBJ1-2; 8 bases are shared with TRBD1. Looked up from germline, CDR1 is KGHSH and CDR2 is LQKENI. The CDR3 is 13 residues long. The V and J ends lost 2 bases and 7 bases, in that order; junction bases with no gene match: 3. The CDR3 here is CASSPDRGLGYTF. CDR3 in DNA: TGTGCCAGCTCACCAGACAGGGGTCTTGGCTACACCTTC.

In its sample, this clonotype was seen a few times. The V gene is TRBV6-6, the J gene TRBJ1-1, with 7 bases aligning to TRBD1. Germline V gene lookup returns CDR1 MNHNY and CDR2 SVGAGI (reference sequence). The CDR3 is 14 residues long. Trimming removed 2 bases from V and 4 bases from J; junction bases left unmatched: 4. CDR3 region: CASSYAGGGTEAFF. DNA for the CDR3: TGTGCCAGCAGTTACGCAGGGGGTGGCACTGAAGCTTTCTTT.

This clonotype ranks as medium-sized (0.01 to 0.1%). The chain has TRBV6-2 or TRBV6-3 and TRBJ1-2, with a weak D call TRBD1 (5 bases). The V end lost 6 bases, the J end lost 3 bases, and 14 bases lay between the germline ends. The CDR3 covers 14 residues. Germline V lookup: CDR1 MNHEY, CDR2 SVGEGT. CDR3 nucleotide sequence: TGTGCCAGCAGCCAGCTGGGGGATCACTATGGCTACACCTTC. Encoded protein: CASSQLGDHYGYTF.

There are many counts of this clonotype. The genes are TRBV3-1 and TRBJ1-1; D gene ambiguous. The germline V and J ends were trimmed by 7 bases and 7 bases, with 16 bases remaining between them. This CDR3 comprises 13 residues. Germline values: CDR1 LGHDT, CDR2 YNNKEL (reference sequence). DNA for the CDR3: TGTGCCAGCACCATCGACGCGAGAGGTGAAGCTTTCTTT. Translating it yields CASTIDARGEAFF.

This chain links TRBV18 with TRBJ2-7; 9 nucleotides match TRBD2. V was clipped by 6 bases and J by 3 bases; unmatched bases: 12. The CDR3 spans 16 residues. The V gene's germline CDR1 is KGHSH and CDR2 LQKENI. The CDR3 DNA reads as TGTGCCAGCTCTCTTAGGGTGACTAGCGGCGTCTACGAGCAGTACTTC. Its translation: CASSLRVTSGVYEQYF.

This clonotype was picked up a small number of times. J is TRBJ1-1 and V is TRBV27; no firm D call. The CDR3 length is 15 residues. Germline-derived CDR1 and CDR2 are MNHEY and SMNVEV (reference sequence). V gave up 2 bases and J gave up 5 bases, with 15 bases separating them. CDR3 DNA: TGTGCCAGCAGTTTAGAGCACGAGTTGACGACTGAAGCTTTCTTT. As protein: CASSLEHELTTEAFF.

This rearrangement joins TRBV15 to TRBJ1-4; D ambiguous. Germline V CDR1 and CDR2: LNHNV, YYDKDF (reference sequence). CDR3 length: 15 amino acids. Trimming took 1 base from V and 6 from J, leaving 12 bases between them. The CDR3 is CATSRGGGRDEKLFF. In DNA form, the CDR3 reads TGTGCCACCAGCAGAGGGGGAGGGAGGGATGAAAAACTGTTTTTT. The entire variable domain, with the rest obtained from reference TRBV15 and TRBJ1-4, is as follows: DAMVIQNPRYQVTQFGKPVTLSCSQTLNHNVMYWYQQKSSQAPKLLFHYYDKDFNNEADTPDNFQSRRPNTSFCFLDIRSPGLGDTAMYLCATSRGGGRDEKLFFGSGTQLSVL.

This clonotype was observed many times. The V and J genes are TRBV7-2 and TRBJ2-5, with TRBD2 matching over 14 bases. The V gene end was trimmed by 5 bases and the J gene end by 5 bases; junction bases not matched to a gene: 7. Germline values: CDR1 SGHTA, CDR2 FQGNSA. The CDR3 is 16 amino acids. CDR3 loop: CASSARLAGGRETQYF. The DNA for the CDR3 is TGTGCCAGCAGCGCCCGACTAGCGGGGGGGAGGGAGACCCAGTACTTC. Full variable domain (rest looked up from reference TRBV7-2 and TRBJ2-5): GAGVSQSPSNKVTEKGKDVELRCDPISGHTALYWYRQSLGQGLEFLIYFQGNSAPDKSGLPSDRFSAERTGGSVSTLTIQRTQQEDSAVYLCASSARLAGGRETQYFGPGTRLLVL.

The CDR3 region has the DNA TGCAGTGCTAGGGGGGGACAGGGTTACAATGAGCAGTTCTTC. It codes for CSARGGQGYNEQFF. V gene TRBV20-1 combines with J gene TRBJ2-1, with 9 bases matching TRBD1. This CDR3 spans 14 amino acids. Per the germline V gene, CDR1 is DFQATT and CDR2 is SNEGSKA (reference sequence). V lost 3 bases to trimming and J lost 4 bases; unmatched junction nucleotides: 4.

The V gene is TRBV12-3 or TRBV12-4, the J gene TRBJ2-3; 10 bases line up with TRBD1. V shed 6 bases, J shed 5 bases, and the junction held 8 bases outside the gene matches. This CDR3 has 15 amino acids. The chain's CDR3 is CASSPGQGYGDTQYF. CDR3 in DNA: TGTGCCAGCAGCCCGGGACAGGGGTATGGAGATACGCAGTATTTT.

This clonotype was counted between two and nine times. The CDR3 is CASSGPKRGGHSDTQYF. CDR3 nucleotides: TGTGCCAGCAGCGGACCAAAGCGGGGGGGCCATTCGGATACGCAGTATTTT. The rearrangement links TRBV9 to TRBJ2-3; 10 nucleotides line up with TRBD2. This CDR3 has 17 amino acids. V shed 3 bases, J shed 6 bases, and the junction held 13 bases outside the gene matches. Germline loops: CDR1 SGDLS, CDR2 YYNGEE.

As concerns this clonotype: A much larger clone lies one base from this, so it may be a read error. V is TRBV27 and J is TRBJ2-7; 9 bases are a match to TRBD1. Trimming took 4 bases from V and 4 from J; bases not matched to a gene: 11. Germline lookup yields CDR1 MNHEY and CDR2 SMNVEV (reference sequence). CDR3 size: 16 residues. The CDR3 region is CASSSRTGTGIYEQYF. CDR3 DNA sequence: TGTGCCAGCAGTTCTAGGACCGGGACAGGGATTTACGAGCAGTACTTC.